This TCR beta chain originates from a study of identical twins. Only a few counts were recorded for this clonotype. This CDR3 has 17 amino acids. Trimming cost V 4 bases and J 5 bases, with 21 bases left between them. The V gene's germline CDR1 is MNHEY and CDR2 SVGAGI. MiXCR was run by TCRdb on the 5' RACE reads, yielding one entry per CDR3 protein. The table has 400,000 to 500,000 distinct CDR3 sequences, 13% to 15% seen once. These data also featured in a second study, about yellow fever vaccine responses in identical twins.

The specimen was CD4+ T cells sorted from blood. The sequence was collected from a woman aged 18-29 years in good health. The genes are TRBV6-5 and TRBJ1-5, with D tentatively TRBD1 (6 bases). The CDR3 nucleotides are TGTGCCAGCAGTTTAGGGGCCTCGGGGGGGCCCGATCAGCCCCAGCATTTT. Its protein is CASSLGASGGPDQPQHF.